The clone carrying this T cell receptor (beta chain) was found many times. Its specificity is unknown. This sample was taken from a study of T cells after yellow fever vaccination. Template switching with 5'RACE generated the TCR cDNA and added a universal primer site and UMIs. TCRdb itself ran the 5' RACE reads through MiXCR, one entry per CDR3 protein. The data hold about 340,000 distinct CDR3 sequences, with 8% to 10% observed a single time. Broader study findings: Some clonotypes were seen in both the CD4 and the CD8 compartments. These made up a small share and likely arose from convergent recombination. The secondary response was weaker but peaked faster, day 5 versus 15. After the booster, over 95% of CD4 and 88% of CD8 primary-response clones were re-detected.

CDR1 is MNHNS, CDR2 SASEGT, per germline. The length of the CDR3 is 18 residues. Trimming cost V 6 bases and J 4 bases; bases outside gene matches: 21. This material consisted of PBMCs, taken on the day of the first yellow fever vaccination. The TCR sequence derives from a man between 18 and 35 years old who received the YFV17D yellow fever vaccine. The genes are TRBV6-1 and TRBJ2-7, with 7 bases identical to TRBD1. The CDR3, as DNA: TGTGCCAGCAGGGCCCACCGGGACAGCCGAGCATCCCTTTACGAGCAGTACTTC. Its protein is CASRAHRDSRASLYEQYF.